This is a list of T cell receptor beta chains from one sample in a study of blood T cell repertoires in COVID-19. Clones were sequenced by immunoSEQ multiplex PCR, and TCRdb holds only the in-frame ones, with some missing. The sample holds over 150,000 clones, around 83% seen once. Input material: peripheral blood. Receptors originate from a woman aged 55-69 years with COVID-19, enrolled during active disease. Each CDR3 is given with its conserved first and last residue. Each record gives: CDR3 length, V gene, CDR3 protein.

>15|TRBV3-1/TRBV3-2
CASRQGQGALNTIYF
>15|TRBV3-1/TRBV3-2
CASSQDGEGGSPLHF
>15|TRBV27
CASSLLTSGGETQYF
>16|TRBV7-9
CASTTPGTTNTGELFF
>13|TRBV12-3/TRBV12-4
CASSSEANYGYTF
>15|TRBV7-2
CASSLAGQVSYEQYF
>14|TRBV2
CASSLDRGHETQYF
>14|TRBV6-5
CASRKQPSNQPQHF
>13|TRBV5-5
CASRNEYQETQYF
>14|TRBV7-3
CASSLRGRNTEAFF
>17|TRBV24-1
CATSDSSRGIGGQPQHF
>17|TRBV9
CASSVASGRLSTDTQYF
>16|TRBV25-1
CASGQSSGGSTGELFF
>15|TRBV19
CASSPGTGGGQPQHF
>17|TRBV30
CAWITDGGFWIVQPQHF
>13|TRBV10-2
CATGEGVAQPQHF
>15|TRBV10-3
CAISEFGGSNQPQHF
>16|TRBV5-1
CASSFAPDRGYSPLHF
>16|TRBV10-2
CASSEKKAGGSQPQHF
>14|TRBV5-6
CASRQPGQGYEQYF